Shown below are 2 T cell receptor beta chains from a single sample sequenced in a study of regulatory T cells in long-lasting Graves disease (dated by TCRdb to the early 2020s). The library was made by multiplex PCR. TCRdb shows the sequencer as Illumina HiSeq 4000. iRepertoire HTBI primers and Arm-PCR amplification of CDR3 regions were used to construct TCR beta libraries. In-frame beta chains were kept once TCRdb had trimmed the public reads at Q25 with fastp and called clones with MiXCR. Each record represents a unique CDR3 protein, reported with the most common genes and DNA among its rows. The sample table holds a few hundred thousand distinct CDR3 sequences, of which around 15% were seen once. The leading ten clones occupy 20% to 25% of the sample. The sample's time point label, decoded: newly diagnosed GD, antithyroid drugs for less than 3 months. RNA was extracted from PBMCs in TRIzol for both TCR sequencing and RNA sequencing.

This sample also belongs to another study, concerning T cells in Graves' hyperthyroidism and ophthalmopathy.

The sample was peripheral blood mononuclear cells (PBMCs), taken at new diagnosis, from a patient treated with antithyroid drugs. All receptors come from a woman between 18 and 29 years old with Graves disease. Donor details come from another sample of the same person, matched by shared clones.

The chain employs TRBV2 and TRBJ1-2; D gene ambiguous. The CDR3 runs to 13 residues. V dropped 8 bases and J dropped 5 bases, with 15 bases sitting between them. CDR1 is SNHLY, CDR2 FYNNEI, per germline. The CDR3 loop is CASGTVLRYGYTF. The CDR3 DNA sequence: TGTGCCAGCGGTACGGTCCTACGGTATGGCTACACCTTC.

Ten or more counts support this clonotype. The J gene is TRBJ2-3, the V gene TRBV28, with no clear D. This CDR3 is built from 16 residues. Germline V gene sequence: CDR1 MDHEN, CDR2 SYDVKM. V shed 6 bases and J shed 0 bases, with 16 bases lying between them. The CDR3 here is CASSLPGASSTDTQYF. CDR3 DNA sequence: TGTGCCAGCAGCCTTCCTGGAGCAAGTAGCACAGATACGCAGTATTTT.